Following are 14 T cell receptor beta chains from one sample sequenced in a study of cytomegalovirus exposure and HLA in healthy donors. The study ran its PCR with 60 Vbeta and 13 Jbeta primers. Measured with immunoSEQ multiplex PCR; TCRdb has only the in-frame clones, and not every one. The sample holds approximately 85,000 clones; about 80% are singletons and the top ten take roughly 25%. Sequencing was done on a sample of PBMCs. These receptors all come from a woman in her fifties or sixties in good health and CMV-seropositive.

This clone came up a few times. The genes are TRBV30 and TRBJ1-5; 7 nucleotides line up with TRBD1. The germline V gene has CDR1 GTSNPN and CDR2 SVGIG (reference sequence). This CDR3 spans 15 amino acids. V shed 2 bases, J shed 7 bases, and the junction held 11 bases outside the gene matches. The CDR3 region has the DNA TGTGCCTGGAGTAGGGAAACAGGGGCAGGGCAGCCCCAGCATTTT. It specifies CAWSRETGAGQPQHF.

The chain links TRBV19 to TRBJ2-7, with 8 nucleotides matching TRBD1. The CDR3 loop spans 15 amino acids. The germline CDR1 and CDR2 sequences are LNHDA and SQIVND (reference sequence). V lost 1 base, J lost 3 bases, and 5 bases stayed unmatched. The CDR3 spells CASSIAATGGYEQYV. Written as DNA, the CDR3 is TGTGCCAGTAGTATAGCCGCAACAGGGGGCTACGAGCAGTACGTC.

This chain connects TRBV13 to TRBJ1-6; 9 bases map to TRBD1. V shed 3 bases, J shed 10 bases, and the junction held 7 bases outside the gene matches. CDR3 length equals 15 residues. The germline gives CDR1 PRHDT, CDR2 FYEKMQ (reference sequence). CDR3 coding DNA: TGTGCCAGCAGCTTGACCGGGACAGGGAAATCACCCCTCCACTTT. This sequence encodes CASSLTGTGKSPLHF.

CDR3 region: CASGSEGNADTQYF. Written as DNA, the CDR3 is TGTGCCAGCGGATCGGAGGGGAACGCAGATACGCAGTATTTT. The V gene is TRBV6-6, the J gene TRBJ2-3; D may be TRBD2 (6 bases). V shed 8 bases and J shed 4 bases, with 16 bases lying between them. Germline CDR1 and CDR2: MNHNY and SVGAGI (reference sequence). The CDR3 consists of 14 residues.

V gene TRBV5-8 combines with J gene TRBJ1-2, with 8 bases fitting TRBD1. V lost 2 bases and J lost 4; bases outside the gene matches: 7. The CDR3 loop spans 15 amino acids. Germline CDR1 is SGHTS and CDR2 is YDEGEE. CDR3 DNA sequence: TGTGCCAGCAGCTTAGCCAGGACAGGGTCCTATGGCTACACCTTC. Translation: CASSLARTGSYGYTF. The whole variable domain, filled in from reference TRBV5-8 and TRBJ1-2, reads EAGVTQSPTHLIKTRGQQATLRCSPISGHTSVYWYQQALGLGLQFLLWYDEGEERNRGNFPPRFSGRQFPNYSSELNVNALELEDSALYLCASSLARTGSYGYTFGSGTRLTVV.

The gene calls are TRBV5-6 and TRBJ2-2; 9 bases line up with TRBD2. After removal of 6 bases from V and 4 bases from J, the junction contained 4 bases not matched to a gene. Germline V lookup: CDR1 SGHDT, CDR2 YYEEEE. This CDR3 is 14 amino acids long. In nucleotides, the CDR3 is TGTGCCAGCAAGGCGGGAGGGACCACCGGGGAGCTGTTTTTT. It is translated as CASKAGGTTGELFF.

V gene TRBV6-4 combines with J gene TRBJ1-2, with D maybe TRBD1 (6 bases). Germline V gives CDR1 MRHNA, CDR2 SNTAGT. Trimming removed 4 bases from V and 8 bases from J, with 17 bases in between. The CDR3 contains 14 residues. In DNA, the CDR3 is TGTGCCAGCAGTGCCTCGCGCGGGGGGCACGGCTACACCTTC. Translation gives CASSASRGGHGYTF.

The chain links TRBV29-1 to TRBJ1-2; possible D gene TRBD1, 6 bases. The CDR3 has 11 residues. V lost 5 bases and J 10 bases, leaving 14 bases between the germline ends. The germline gives CDR1 SQVTM, CDR2 ANQGSEA. CDR3 amino acids: CSVRGQNHYTF. In DNA form, the CDR3 reads TGCAGCGTTCGAGGACAGAACCACTACACCTTC.

This clone was counted a single time. The chain joins TRBV2 to TRBJ2-7, with D possibly TRBD1 on 5 matching bases. The CDR3 has 13 amino acids. The germline CDR1 and CDR2 sequences are SNHLY and FYNNEI. Trimming removed 6 bases from V and 3 bases from J, with 12 bases in between. CDR3 in amino acids: CASSQTDSYEQYF. The CDR3, as DNA: TGTGCCAGCAGCCAGACAGACAGCTACGAGCAGTACTTC.

The CDR3 sequence: CASSFPLQETQYF. CDR3 DNA sequence: TGTGCCAGCAGCTTCCCTCTTCAAGAGACCCAGTACTTC. The genes are TRBV5-4 and TRBJ2-5; D is unclear. The CDR3 length is 13 residues. V was clipped by 2 bases and J by 2 bases, with 7 bases between them. The germline V gene encodes CDR1 SGHNT and CDR2 YYREEE (reference sequence).

This sequence joins TRBV10-1 and TRBJ2-2, with a possible D match to TRBD2 (5 bases). The CDR3 has 14 residues. Germline CDR1 WNHNN, CDR2 SYGVQD (reference sequence). V was shortened by 2 bases and J by 6 bases, with 10 bases between the two germline ends. CDR3: CASSEILGPGELFF. The CDR3 nucleotides read TGCGCCAGCAGTGAGATACTAGGGCCCGGGGAGCTGTTTTTT.

The chain has TRBV2 and TRBJ1-5; D unclear. V was cut by 3 bases and J by 1 base, with 4 bases left in between. CDR1 and CDR2 (germline): SNHLY, FYNNEI. This CDR3 is built from 13 residues. The CDR3 DNA follows: TGTGCCAGCAGTGACAGGAGCAATCAGCCCCAGCATTTT. This codes for CASSDRSNQPQHF.

The chain couples TRBV11-2 to TRBJ1-1; 8 positions match TRBD1. The germline V gene has CDR1 SGHAT and CDR2 FQNNGV. This CDR3 is built from 14 residues. V gave up 5 bases and J gave up 1 base; unmatched junction bases: 3. CDR3 amino acids: CASSRGQANTEAFF. The CDR3 DNA follows: TGTGCCAGCAGCAGGGGACAGGCGAACACTGAAGCTTTCTTT. Combining the CDR3 with reference TRBV11-2 and TRBJ1-1 gives the whole variable domain EAGVAQSPRYKIIEKRQSVAFWCNPISGHATLYWYQQILGQGPKLLIQFQNNGVVDDSQLPKDRFSAERLKGVDSTLKIQPAKLEDSAVYLCASSRGQANTEAFFGQGTRLTVV.

This clone was observed a single time. The chain recombines TRBV6-5 with TRBJ1-2; 10 nucleotides match TRBD1. V trimming: 6 bases; J trimming: 7 bases; junction bases outside the gene matches: 5. The CDR3 is made up of 13 amino acids. Germline assignment: CDR1 MNHEY and CDR2 SVGAGI. The CDR3 sequence is CASSPDRGLGYTF. CDR3 nucleotide sequence: TGTGCCAGCAGCCCCGACAGGGGGCTTGGCTACACCTTC.